This T cell receptor beta chain was captured in a study of T cell clones after liver transplantation. Points from the study as a whole: Post-transplant time points were not standardized, so conclusions are preliminary.

This clone has only one observation. Its antigen is unidentified. Measured with immunoSEQ multiplex PCR; TCRdb has only the in-frame clones, and not every one. The data hold roughly 20,000 clones, with approximately 80% observed a single time. The source of this sequence is a human patient who received a liver transplant. Certain T cells may be donor cells from the graft. Material: CD8+ T cells from blood, obtained less than 50 months after liver transplant.

The CDR3 protein is CASSLAGGGVNQPQHF. The DNA of the CDR3 is TGTGCCAGCAGCTTAGCAGGGGGAGGGGTCAATCAGCCCCAGCATTTT. The rearrangement links TRBV7-3 to TRBJ1-5, with 7 nucleotides matching TRBD1. Losses at the gene ends were 2 bases for V and 3 bases for J; bases not matched to a gene: 7. Germline V CDR1 and CDR2: SGHTA, FQGTGA. This CDR3 spans 16 amino acids. Supplemented by reference TRBV7-3 and TRBJ1-5, the full variable domain reads GAGVSQTPSNKVTEKGKYVELRCDPISGHTALYWYRQSLGQGPEFLIYFQGTGAADDSGLPNDRFFAVRPEGSVSTLKIQRTERGDSAVYLCASSLAGGGVNQPQHFGDGTRLSIL.